The rows below give T cell receptor beta chains drawn from one sample of a study of blood T cell repertoires in COVID-19. Produced via immunoSEQ multiplex PCR; TCRdb's table is partial and in-frame only. The repertoire has about 130,000 clones, approximately 90% of them found once; the top ten carry approximately 2%. Specimen: peripheral blood. The origin of the receptors is a man between 65 and 79 years old with active COVID-19. Each CDR3 is given with its conserved first and last residue. The D gene is left open where the match is weak. Clone size is given for some rows only: seen once, a few or many times, or a class if the clone is expanded.

J	V	size	D	CDR3	DNA
TRBJ1-1	TRBV27	-	-	CASSFRGNTEAFF	TGTGCCAGCAGTTTTCGGGGGAACACTGAAGCTTTCTTT
TRBJ2-1	TRBV21-1	-	-	CASPTVAPHLSTSYNEQFF	TGTGCCAGCCCCACGGTAGCGCCTCACCTATCCACCTCCTACAATGAGCAGTTCTTC
TRBJ1-1	TRBV24-1	once	-	CATSDLQEAFF	TGTGCCACCAGTGATTTACAGGAAGCTTTCTTT
TRBJ2-1	TRBV5-1	-	TRBD2	CASSPLAGSHNEQFF	TGCGCCAGCAGCCCCTTAGCGGGAAGTCACAATGAGCAGTTCTTC
TRBJ1-3	TRBV9	-	-	CASSLEGASGNTIYF	TGTGCCAGCAGTTTAGAAGGGGCAAGCGGAAACACCATATATTTT
TRBJ2-1	TRBV5-1	-	TRBD2	CASSFYPSGSGEQFF	TGCGCCAGCAGCTTTTATCCTAGCGGGAGTGGTGAGCAGTTCTTC
TRBJ2-4	TRBV7-2	-	-	CASSPQWRGKNIQYF	TGTGCCAGCAGCCCCCAGTGGAGGGGCAAAAACATTCAGTACTTC
TRBJ2-1	TRBV4-3	few	TRBD2	CASSQAGGLEQFF	TGCGCCAGCAGCCAAGCGGGGGGGCTCGAGCAGTTCTTC
TRBJ2-7	TRBV19	-	-	CASSMAGSYEQYF	TGTGCCAGTAGTATGGCAGGGTCCTACGAGCAGTACTTC
TRBJ1-4	TRBV19	-	-	CASKETGFNEKLFF	TGTGCCAGTAAGGAAACAGGCTTTAATGAAAAACTGTTTTTT
TRBJ2-5	TRBV18	-	-	CASSLGGAGKVGETQYF	TGTGCCAGCTCACTAGGAGGGGCAGGGAAGGTTGGAGAGACCCAGTACTTC
TRBJ2-6	TRBV5-1	few	-	CASSLGGQVGANVLTF	TGCGCCAGCAGCTTAGGTGGCCAGGTTGGGGCCAACGTCCTGACTTTC
TRBJ1-4	TRBV29-1	-	-	CSVGAGRNNEKLFF	TGCAGCGTTGGAGCTGGGCGAAATAATGAAAAACTGTTTTTT
TRBJ2-2	TRBV5-4	once	-	CASSSGVGGANTGELFF	TGTGCCAGCAGTTCAGGGGTCGGCGGAGCGAACACCGGGGAGCTGTTTTTT
TRBJ1-4	TRBV5-1	-	-	CASSPWGGALNEKLFF	TGCGCCAGCAGCCCCTGGGGAGGAGCCCTTAATGAAAAACTGTTTTTT
TRBJ1-5	TRBV28	-	-	CASLGGSNQPQHF	TGTGCCAGTTTGGGGGGTAGCAATCAGCCCCAGCATTTT
TRBJ1-6	TRBV28	-	-	CASSRAHRRVGSPLHF	TGTGCCAGCAGTCGCGCGCACCGGAGGGTCGGTTCACCCCTCCACTTT
TRBJ1-6	TRBV24-1	-	-	CATSDGSYNSPLHF	TGTGCCACCAGTGACGGGAGCTATAATTCACCCCTCCACTTT
TRBJ2-7	TRBV5-1	-	TRBD2	CASSTGTSGLIYEQYF	TGCGCCAGCAGCACCGGGACTAGCGGCCTTATATACGAGCAGTACTTC
TRBJ2-2	TRBV9	-	-	CASSVVGTTGELFF	TGTGCCAGCAGCGTAGTGGGCACCACCGGGGAGCTGTTTTTT
TRBJ2-1	TRBV6-5	-	TRBD1	CASSGTGGGNEQFF	TGTGCCAGCAGCGGGACAGGGGGAGGCAATGAGCAGTTCTTC
TRBJ1-1	TRBV18	once	-	CASSLGQKGYTEAFF	TGTGCCAGCTCACTCGGACAGAAAGGATACACTGAAGCTTTCTTT
TRBJ1-1	TRBV12-3/TRBV12-4	-	-	CASSRGGSTEAFF	TGTGCCAGCAGCCGCGGCGGGAGCACTGAAGCTTTCTTT
TRBJ1-3	TRBV27	-	-	CASSLGGGFSGNTIYF	TGTGCCAGCAGTTTGGGAGGGGGTTTCTCTGGAAACACCATATATTTT
TRBJ2-1	TRBV2	-	-	CASGATFEQFF	TGTGCCAGCGGGGCTACCTTTGAGCAGTTCTTC
TRBJ1-3	TRBV9	once	-	CASSVGAEGAPGNTIYF	TGTGCCAGCAGCGTAGGTGCTGAGGGAGCTCCTGGAAACACCATATATTTT
TRBJ1-1	TRBV5-3	-	-	CARSLVREGTEAFF	TGTGCCAGAAGCTTGGTCAGGGAGGGCACTGAAGCTTTCTTT
TRBJ1-3	TRBV6-5	-	-	CASSGRVSIGNTIYF	TGTGCCAGCAGCGGCCGGGTCTCGATTGGAAACACCATATATTTT
TRBJ1-2	TRBV2	-	-	CASTLQGVLGGYTF	TGTGCCAGCACCCTACAAGGGGTTCTTGGGGGCTACACCTTC
TRBJ1-1	TRBV5-4	-	TRBD1	CASRGQGWGDAFF	TGTGCCAGCAGGGGACAGGGATGGGGTGACGCTTTCTTT
TRBJ2-7	TRBV28	-	TRBD2	CASSPLAGGSYEQYF	TGTGCCAGCAGTCCCTTAGCGGGAGGTTCCTACGAGCAGTACTTC